Presented here are 3 T cell receptor beta chains from one specimen sequenced in a study of T cells in Graves' hyperthyroidism and ophthalmopathy (dated by TCRdb to about 2019). Receptor amplification or capture employed multiplex PCR. The instrument given in TCRdb is Illumina HiSeq 2000. Amplification of TCR beta CDR3 regions was carried out from RNA transcripts. The first round of RT-PCR for the TCR CDR3 was performed with the HTBI primer set and the Qiagen OneStep RT-PCR kit. Using fastp trimming at Q25 and MiXCR clonotype assembly, TCRdb reanalyzed the public sequencing data and kept in-frame beta chains. Rows matching on CDR3 protein sequence are summarized as one entry with the most common DNA and genes. This sample has 550,000 to 700,000 distinct CDR3 sequences in its table, and about 45% of those were observed once. The leading ten clones occupy 15% to 20% of the sample. Sequencing was done on a sample of peripheral blood or thyroid tissue (not recorded which). The receptors originated from an adult woman with Graves' disease, either hyperthyroidism or ophthalmopathy (not recorded which).

About this clonotype: This may stem from a read error, because a much larger clone lies one nucleotide away. The genes are TRBV6-5 and TRBJ2-2; D gene uncertain. V lost 0 bases and J lost 6, with 11 bases in between. This CDR3 comprises 15 residues. From germline, CDR1 is MNHEY and CDR2 SVGAGI. The CDR3 nucleotides are TGTGCCAGCAGTTACTCTTTGGATCTTGCCGGGGAGCTGTTTTTT. Translating gives CASSYSLDLAGELFF.

The table lists this clonotype with many counts. The chain recombines TRBV10-2 with TRBJ2-7; possible D gene TRBD2, 6 bases. Germline V CDR1 and CDR2: WSHSY, SAAADI. V lost 7 bases to trimming and J lost 5 bases, with 15 bases between them. This CDR3 has 13 residues. The CDR3 region has the DNA TGCGCCAGCACGGGCTCGGGGGAGGACGAGCAGTACTTC. It codes for CASTGSGEDEQYF.

This clonotype was counted many times. The chain has TRBV7-8 and TRBJ2-7; D is uncertain. V lost 5 bases to trimming and J lost 0 bases, with 14 bases between them. This CDR3 has 15 amino acids. Germline V gene data show CDR1 as SGHVS and CDR2 as FQNEAQ. This CDR3 reads CASSLTVGNSYEQYF. Here the CDR3 DNA reads TGTGCCAGCAGCCTTACTGTGGGGAACTCCTACGAGCAGTACTTC. Complete variable domain (other parts from reference TRBV7-8 and TRBJ2-7): GAGVSQSPRYKVAKRGQDVALRCDPISGHVSLFWYQQALGQGPEFLTYFQNEAQLDKSGLPSDRFFAERPEGSVSTLKIQRTQQEDSAVYLCASSLTVGNSYEQYFGPGTRLTVT.